This T cell receptor (beta chain) is from a study of T-cell reconstitution after alpha-beta-depleted transplantation in children. This clonotype was observed many times. The target antigen is unknown. Trimming pared 3 bases from V and 0 bases from J, leaving 13 bases between. CDR3 size: 16 residues. Molecular barcoding with unique molecular identifiers was used for the TCRbeta library. TCRdb re-called the PCR reads through MiXCR, storing one row per CDR3 protein. The table shows 900,000 or so distinct CDR3 sequences, with around 17% occurring only once. General study findings and limits: Several hundred expanded graft clones reportedly supplied alpha-beta T cells about two months after transplant. The origin of high day-60 TCRbeta diversity in some patients lay in surviving recipient T cells and thymic progenitors. Most T-cell counts and diversity one year after the transplant came from T cells that were newly produced.

This TCR derives from a male patient aged 10-17 years who had a stem cell transplant for acute lymphoblastic leukemia, so the T cells may come from the graft donor. The material sequenced was PBMCs, mostly from graft donor cells, taken 360 days after TCRalphabeta/CD19-depleted stem cell transplant. This rearrangement joins TRBV12-3 or TRBV12-4 to TRBJ2-3; D is uncertain. CDR3 protein: CASSFGRRRSTDTQYF. The CDR3 DNA sequence: TGTGCCAGCAGTTTCGGACGGCGTCGTAGCACAGATACGCAGTATTTT.